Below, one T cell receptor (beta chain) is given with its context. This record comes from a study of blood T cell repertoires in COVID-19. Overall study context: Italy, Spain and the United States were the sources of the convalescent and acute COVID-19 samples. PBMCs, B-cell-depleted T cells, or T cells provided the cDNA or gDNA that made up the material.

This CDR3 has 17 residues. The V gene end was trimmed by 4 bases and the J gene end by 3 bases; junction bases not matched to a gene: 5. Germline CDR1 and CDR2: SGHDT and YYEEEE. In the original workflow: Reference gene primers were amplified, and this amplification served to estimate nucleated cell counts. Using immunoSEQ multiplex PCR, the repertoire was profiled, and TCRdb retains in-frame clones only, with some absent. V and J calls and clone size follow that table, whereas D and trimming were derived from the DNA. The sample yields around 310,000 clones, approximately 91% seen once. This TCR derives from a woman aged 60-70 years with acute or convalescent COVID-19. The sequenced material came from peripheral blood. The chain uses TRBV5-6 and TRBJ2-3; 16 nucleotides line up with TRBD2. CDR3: CASSVPGLAGGTDTQYF. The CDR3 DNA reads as TGTGCCAGCAGCGTCCCGGGACTAGCGGGAGGGACAGATACGCAGTATTTT. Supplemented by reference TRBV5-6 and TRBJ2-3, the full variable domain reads DAGVTQSPTHLIKTRGQQVTLRCSPKSGHDTVSWYQQALGQGPQFIFQYYEEEERQRGNFPDRFSGHQFPNYSSELNVNALLLGDSALYLCASSVPGLAGGTDTQYFGPGTRLTVL.